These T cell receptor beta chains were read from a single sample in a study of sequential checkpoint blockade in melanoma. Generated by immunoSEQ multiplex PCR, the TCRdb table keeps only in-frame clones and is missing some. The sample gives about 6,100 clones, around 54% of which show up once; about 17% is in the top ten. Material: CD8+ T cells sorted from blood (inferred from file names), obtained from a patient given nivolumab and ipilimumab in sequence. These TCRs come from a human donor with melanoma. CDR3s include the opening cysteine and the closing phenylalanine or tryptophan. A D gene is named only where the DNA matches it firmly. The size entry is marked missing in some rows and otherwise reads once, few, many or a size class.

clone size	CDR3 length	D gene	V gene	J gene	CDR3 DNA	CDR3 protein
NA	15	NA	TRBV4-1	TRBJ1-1	TGCGCCAGCAGCCGAGCAGACAGGATGAACACTGAAGCTTTCTTT	CASSRADRMNTEAFF
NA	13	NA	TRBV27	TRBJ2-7	TGTGCCAGCAGTTTATTCCCCCTTTACGAGCAGTACTTC	CASSLFPLYEQYF
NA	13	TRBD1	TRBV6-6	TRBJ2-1	TGTGCCAGCAGTTACCCACAGGGGGGAGGGCAGTTCTTC	CASSYPQGGGQFF
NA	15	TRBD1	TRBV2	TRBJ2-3	TGTGCCAGCGGGTTGGGGGACAGGGGTTCAGATACGCAGTATTTT	CASGLGDRGSDTQYF
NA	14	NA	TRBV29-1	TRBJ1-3	TGCAGCGTTGATCCCCTGACAGGAGGAAACACCATATATTTT	CSVDPLTGGNTIYF
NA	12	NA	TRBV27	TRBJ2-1	TGTGCCAGCAGTTTCCAGGGTTATGAGCAGTTCTTC	CASSFQGYEQFF
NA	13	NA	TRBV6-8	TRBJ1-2	TGTGCCAGCAGGCCCCACCCTACCTTCGGCTACACCTTC	CASRPHPTFGYTF
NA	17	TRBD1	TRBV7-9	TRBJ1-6	TGTGCCAGCAGTCCGCCGGGACAGGGGGCCCCCAATTCACCCCTCCACTTT	CASSPPGQGAPNSPLHF
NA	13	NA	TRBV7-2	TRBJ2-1	TGTGCCAGCAGCTTAGCTTTATACAATGAGCAGTTCTTC	CASSLALYNEQFF
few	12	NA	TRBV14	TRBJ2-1	TGTGCCAGCAGCCAATCTGGGACTCTACAGTTCTTC	CASSQSGTLQFF
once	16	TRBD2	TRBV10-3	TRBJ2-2	TGTGCCATCAGTGATTACGGACTAGCCCGCGCCGGGGAGCTGTTTTTT	CAISDYGLARAGELFF
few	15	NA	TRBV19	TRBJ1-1	TGTGCCAGTAGTACCCCGGGACAAGCGAACACTGAAGCTTTCTTT	CASSTPGQANTEAFF
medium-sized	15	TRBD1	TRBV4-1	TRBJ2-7	TGCGCCAGCAGCCAGGGGACAGGGGGCGTTTACGAGCAGTACTTC	CASSQGTGGVYEQYF
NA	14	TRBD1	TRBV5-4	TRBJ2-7	TGTGCCAGCAGCTGGGGGACAGGGAGCTACGAGCAGTACTTC	CASSWGTGSYEQYF
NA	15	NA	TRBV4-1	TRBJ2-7	TGCGCCAGCAGCCATTCCCCGGCGGGGTTCTACGAGCAGTACTTC	CASSHSPAGFYEQYF
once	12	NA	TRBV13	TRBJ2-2	TGTGCCAGCAGCACGGGGGCCGGGGAGCTGTTTTTT	CASSTGAGELFF
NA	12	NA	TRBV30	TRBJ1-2	TGTGCCTGGAGTCCCTCAGGGTATGGCTACACCTTC	CAWSPSGYGYTF
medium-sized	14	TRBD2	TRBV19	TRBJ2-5	TGTGCCAGTAGTATCCCTGGACTAGAGGAGACCCAGTACTTC	CASSIPGLEETQYF
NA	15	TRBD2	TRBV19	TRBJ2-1	TGTGCCAGTAGTAATTGGGCGGGAGACCCCCATGAGCAGTTCTTC	CASSNWAGDPHEQFF
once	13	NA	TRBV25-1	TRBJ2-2	TGTGCCAGCAGGATTGGAGGGACCGGGGAGCTGTTTTTT	CASRIGGTGELFF
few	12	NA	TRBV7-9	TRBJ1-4	TGTGCCAGCAGCCAAGACCAGTCAGGACTGTTTTTT	CASSQDQSGLFF
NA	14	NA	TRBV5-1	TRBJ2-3	TGCGCCAGCAGCTTGGTTGCGATCACAGATACGCAGTATTTT	CASSLVAITDTQYF
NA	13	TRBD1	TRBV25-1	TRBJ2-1	TGTGCCAGCGACAGGGGATTGGCCGATGAGCAGTTCTTC	CASDRGLADEQFF
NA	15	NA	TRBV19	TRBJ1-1	TGTGCCAGTAGTCAGATCTGGCAGGGGAACACTGAAGCTTTCTTT	CASSQIWQGNTEAFF
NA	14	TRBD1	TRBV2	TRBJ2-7	TGTGCCAGCAGGAACGGGGACAGGGGGCACGAGCAGTACTTC	CASRNGDRGHEQYF
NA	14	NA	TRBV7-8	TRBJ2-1	TGTGCCAGCAGCTTAATTAGGACAAACAATGAGCAGTTCTTC	CASSLIRTNNEQFF
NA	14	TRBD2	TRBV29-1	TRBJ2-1	TGCAGCGTTGAGAATAGCGGGAGTTGGAATGAGCAGTTCTTC	CSVENSGSWNEQFF
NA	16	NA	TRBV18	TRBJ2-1	TGTGCCAGCTCACCACCAGCGGGTGAGCGGGCCAATGAGCAGTTCTTC	CASSPPAGERANEQFF